This TCR beta chain stems from a study of CD8 T cells in Susac syndrome. Study-level results: It was acknowledged by the study that relatively few individuals were included in its TCR sequencing and HLA analysis.

This clonotype has only one observation. Its target is unknown. Random hexamers served to reverse transcribe roughly 0.5 to 1 ug RNA. TCRdb re-analysed the immunoSEQ multiplex PCR reads in MiXCR, keeping a single row per CDR3 protein. The table has roughly 70,000 distinct CDR3 sequences, nearly 96% seen once; the top ten hold more than 0.09%. The V end was cut by 5 bases, the J end by 4 bases, with 9 bases between. CDR1 SEHNR and CDR2 FQNEAQ come from the germline V gene (reference sequence). The CDR3 is 12 amino acids. J is TRBJ2-7 and V is TRBV7-9, with a tentative D call TRBD1 (5 bases). The TCR comes from a human donor with multiple sclerosis. The sample was CD4+ T cells from PBMCs. The CDR3 loop is CASSLRQYEQYF. The CDR3 bases are TGTGCCAGCAGCCTACGACAGTACGAGCAGTACTTC.